This entry lists 12 T cell receptor beta chains sequenced from one sample in a study of shared clonotypes between healthy human individuals. Measured with immunoSEQ multiplex PCR; TCRdb has only the in-frame clones, and not every one. The sample comprises approximately 2.5 million clones, roughly 93% of which are singletons, and about 0.38% rests with the top ten. Sequencing was done on a sample of naive CD4+ T cells from PBMCs. Subset described: CD45RA+ positively selected. These receptors were obtained from a man between 18 and 35 years old in good health. Some clones in this sample may be carry-over from other donors' samples.

The chain couples TRBV6-1 to TRBJ1-2; no clear D gene. This CDR3 has 12 residues. The V gene lost 11 bases and the J gene lost 3 bases, with 13 bases spanning the gap. CDR1 is MNHNS and CDR2 is SASEGT in the germline V gene. The CDR3: CAGLGRDYGYTF. CDR3 sequence (DNA): TGTGCCGGTCTGGGGAGGGACTATGGCTACACCTTC.

The rearrangement uses TRBV6-5 and TRBJ1-6, with D tentatively TRBD1 (5 bases). CDR3 length: 12 residues. CDR1 is MNHEY, CDR2 SVGAGI, per germline. Trimming took off 5 bases at V and 14 bases at J, with 13 bases between the two ends. Here the CDR3 DNA reads TGTGCCAGCAGTCCCGGGACGGCCTCCCTCCACTTT. Its protein product is CASSPGTASLHF.

The rearrangement uses TRBV6-1 and TRBJ1-5; D remains ambiguous. CDR1 MNHNS and CDR2 SASEGT come from the germline V gene. The V and J ends lost 7 bases and 5 bases respectively, with 6 bases between them. This CDR3 region has 11 residues. The CDR3 protein is CASKNDQPQHF. The CDR3 region has the DNA TGTGCCAGCAAAAATGATCAGCCCCAGCATTTT.

In this sample, this clone turned up once. CDR3 sequence reads: CASSLVFSGSHGELFF. The CDR3 DNA follows: TGCGCCAGCAGCTTGGTTTTTTCGGGGTCTCACGGGGAGCTGTTTTTT. The J gene is TRBJ2-2, the V gene TRBV5-1, with D possibly matching TRBD2 (5 bases). V gave up 0 bases and J gave up 7 bases, with 16 bases separating them. The CDR3 covers 16 residues. Germline CDR1 is SGHRS and CDR2 is YFSETQ.

The chain employs TRBV27 and TRBJ2-7, with D possibly called TRBD1 or TRBD2 (5 bases each). Trimming took off 4 bases at V and 2 bases at J, with 18 bases between the two ends. The length of the CDR3 is 16 residues. Germline-derived CDR1 and CDR2 are MNHEY and SMNVEV (reference sequence). DNA for the CDR3: TGTGCCAGCAGTTACCGGGACCAAAAGGGCCCCTACGAGCAGTACTTC. Amino acid sequence: CASSYRDQKGPYEQYF.

J is TRBJ2-1 and V is TRBV12-5; D tentatively reads TRBD1 or TRBD2 (6 bases each). From germline, CDR1 is LGHNT and CDR2 FRNRAP. The CDR3 has 15 residues. Trimming cost V 6 bases and J 6 bases, with 18 bases left between them. The CDR3: CASGLGGPLGNEQFF. CDR3 DNA: TGTGCTAGTGGCCTCGGGGGCCCCTTGGGCAATGAGCAGTTCTTC.

With respect to this clone: A read error may account for a junction end that differs from germline. The V gene is TRBV7-9, the J gene TRBJ1-2; D is unclear. The V gene's germline CDR1 is SEHNR and CDR2 FQNEAQ (reference sequence). The CDR3 consists of 12 residues. The CDR3, as DNA: TGTGCCAGCAGCCTAGCGGCAGGCGGCTACACCTTC. Translating gives CASSLAAGGYTF.

There are a few counts of this clone. The rearrangement links TRBV19 to TRBJ1-1, with a possible D match to TRBD1 (5 bases). The CDR3 extends over 13 amino acids. Germline V gene lookup returns CDR1 LNHDA and CDR2 SQIVND (reference sequence). V was clipped by 5 bases and J by 1 base, with 8 bases between them. In DNA form, the CDR3 reads TGTGCCAGTAGTGAACAGGAGAACACTGAAGCTTTCTTT. Translation: CASSEQENTEAFF.

This clone was observed a single time. DNA for the CDR3: TGTGCCAGTAGCACGGGGGCAGGGGGTTACTATGGCTACACCTTC. Translated: CASSTGAGGYYGYTF. The V gene is TRBV19, the J gene TRBJ1-2; 7 bases map to TRBD1. The trim removed 6 bases at V and 3 bases at J, leaving 10 bases unmatched. This CDR3 is built from 15 residues. CDR1 and CDR2 from the germline V gene are LNHDA and SQIVND (reference sequence).

This clone was recorded a few times. Other DNA sequences in this sample translate to the same CDR3. J is TRBJ1-5 and V is TRBV5-1; D remains unclear. This CDR3 comprises 13 residues. CDR1 and CDR2 (germline): SGHRS, YFSETQ. V was shortened by 1 base and J by 7 bases, with 9 bases between the two germline ends. The CDR3 reads CASSLSGSQPQHF. CDR3 coding DNA: TGCGCCAGCAGCTTGTCGGGTTCGCAGCCCCAGCATTTT.

J is TRBJ2-1 and V is TRBV18; TRBD2 matches at 13 bases. The junction had 7 bases not matched to a gene; V was cut back by 3 bases and J by 5 bases. Germline V CDR1 and CDR2: KGHSH, LQKENI. This CDR3 region has 17 residues. The CDR3 reads CASSPPGLAGTNNEQFF. The CDR3 DNA reads as TGTGCCAGCTCACCCCCGGGACTAGCGGGAACGAACAATGAGCAGTTCTTC.

The chain employs TRBV5-1 and TRBJ1-2, with a weak D call TRBD1 (5 bases). CDR3 length: 16 amino acids. V was shortened by 2 bases and J by 4 bases, with 18 bases between the two germline ends. Germline V gives CDR1 SGHRS, CDR2 YFSETQ. Written as DNA, the CDR3 is TGCGCCAGCAGCTTATCCGGGACGGGCCTCCCCTATGGCTACACCTTC. Translated: CASSLSGTGLPYGYTF.